Sequencing of this TCR beta chain was carried out in a study of blood T cell repertoires in COVID-19. Study summary: Acute and convalescent COVID-19 samples came from the United States, Italy and Spain. Sample material is recorded as cDNA or gDNA derived from T cells, B-cell-depleted T cells, or PBMCs.

CDR3 size: 13 residues. The germline gives CDR1 MNHNS, CDR2 SASEGT. V dropped 2 bases and J dropped 7 bases, with 11 bases sitting between them. Authors' analysis steps: Reference gene primer amplification yielded estimated nucleated cell counts. Method: immunoSEQ multiplex PCR; TCRdb's copy keeps in-frame clones and lacks some. Clonal size and the V and J genes are those of that table, whereas D and trimming came from the DNA. The sample records about 200,000 clones, approximately 86% being singletons. The TCR originated in a man in his sixties with COVID-19, enrolled during active disease. Sequencing was carried out using peripheral blood. The rearrangement joins TRBV6-1 to TRBJ1-2, with D uncertain. The CDR3 loop reads CASSENSSGGYTF. DNA for the CDR3: TGTGCCAGCAGTGAAAACAGTTCTGGTGGCTACACCTTC.